Listed below are T cell receptor beta chains from one sample, sequenced in a study of CD8+ T cells in alopecia areata. Data came from immunoSEQ multiplex PCR; TCRdb stores just in-frame clones and leaves some out. The sample has approximately 140,000 clones, over 80% seen once. The sequenced sample was CD8+ T cells sorted from blood, obtained at week 0. The receptors were gathered from a human donor with alopecia areata. Both conserved end residues are part of each CDR3. For some rows the clone size is stated as once, few or many, or as a class when expanded; others skip it.

>-|TRBV9|15|TRBJ1-2
CASSSAPGTGYGYTF
>-|TRBV9|12|TRBJ2-1
CASSGDSRGKFF
>-|TRBV14|16|TRBJ2-2
CASSPLTGLRTGELFF
>-|TRBV27|12|TRBJ2-1
CASSLRGNEQFF
>-|TRBV7-9|17|-
CASSSTLAGGPNYEQYF
>-|TRBV29-1|14|TRBJ2-1
CSVWTGTGVDEQFF
>-|TRBV29-1|10|TRBJ1-2
CSDGHYGYTF
>-|TRBV4-1|16|TRBJ2-7
CASSPGQGPSDYEQYF
>-|TRBV7-2|18|TRBJ2-1
CASSLEMVGGGSENEQFF
>-|TRBV29-1|13|TRBJ2-7
CSVALRGSYEQYF
>-|TRBV10-2|15|TRBJ2-7
CASSEGPLSSYEQYF
>once|TRBV29-1|13|TRBJ2-3
CSLISGGDDTQYF
>-|TRBV27|14|TRBJ2-7
CASRTSGRAYEQYF
>-|TRBV19|17|TRBJ1-2
CASRELIRDRVGDGYTF
>-|TRBV5-4|17|TRBJ2-2
CASSATGGGPYTGELFF
>-|TRBV2|15|TRBJ2-7
CASVPGQGASYEQYF